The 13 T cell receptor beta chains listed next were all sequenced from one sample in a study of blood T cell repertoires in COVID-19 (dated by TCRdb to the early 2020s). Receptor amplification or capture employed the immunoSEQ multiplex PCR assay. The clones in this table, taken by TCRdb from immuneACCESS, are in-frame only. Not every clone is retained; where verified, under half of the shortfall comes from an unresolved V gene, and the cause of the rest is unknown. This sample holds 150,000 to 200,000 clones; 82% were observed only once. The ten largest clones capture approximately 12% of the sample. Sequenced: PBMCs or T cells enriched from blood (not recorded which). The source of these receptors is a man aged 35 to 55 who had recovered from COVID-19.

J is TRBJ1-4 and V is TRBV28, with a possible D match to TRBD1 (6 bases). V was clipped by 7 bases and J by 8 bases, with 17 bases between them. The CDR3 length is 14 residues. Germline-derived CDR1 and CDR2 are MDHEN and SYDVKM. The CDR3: CASKRQAASEKLFF. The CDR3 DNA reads TGTGCCAGCAAGCGACAGGCCGCCTCGGAAAAACTGTTTTTT.

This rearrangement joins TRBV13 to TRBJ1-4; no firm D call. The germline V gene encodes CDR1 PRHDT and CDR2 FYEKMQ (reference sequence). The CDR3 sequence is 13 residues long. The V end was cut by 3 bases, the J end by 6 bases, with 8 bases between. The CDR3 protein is CASSFSRHEKLFF. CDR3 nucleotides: TGTGCCAGCAGCTTTTCGCGCCATGAAAAACTGTTTTTT.

CDR3 sequence: CASSLDRFGYTF. The CDR3 nucleotides read TGTGCCAGCAGCCTGGACAGATTCGGCTACACCTTC. The rearrangement joins TRBV28 to TRBJ1-2, with D tentatively TRBD1 (6 bases). The CDR3 contains 12 residues. V was cut by 6 bases and J by 8 bases, with 13 bases left in between. Germline-derived CDR1 and CDR2 are MDHEN and SYDVKM.

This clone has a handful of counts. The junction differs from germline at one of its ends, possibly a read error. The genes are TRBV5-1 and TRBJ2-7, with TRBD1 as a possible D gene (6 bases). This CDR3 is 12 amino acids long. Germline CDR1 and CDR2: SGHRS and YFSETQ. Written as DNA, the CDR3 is TGCGCCAGCAGCTTGGAGGGGACAAGCCTCTGGTTC. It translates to CASSLEGTSLWF.

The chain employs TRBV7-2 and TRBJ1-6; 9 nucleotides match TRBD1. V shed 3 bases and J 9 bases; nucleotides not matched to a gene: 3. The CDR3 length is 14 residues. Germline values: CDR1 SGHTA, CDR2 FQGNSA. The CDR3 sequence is CASSLDRGSSPLHF. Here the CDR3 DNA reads TGTGCCAGCAGCTTGGACAGGGGAAGTTCACCCCTCCACTTT.

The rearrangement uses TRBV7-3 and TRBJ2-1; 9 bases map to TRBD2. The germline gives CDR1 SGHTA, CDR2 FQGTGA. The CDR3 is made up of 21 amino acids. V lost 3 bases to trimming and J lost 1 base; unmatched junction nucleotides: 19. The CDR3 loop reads CASSLPRGLAGKEESYNEQFF. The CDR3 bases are TGTGCCAGCAGCTTGCCGCGAGGGCTAGCGGGAAAGGAAGAGTCCTACAATGAGCAGTTCTTC.

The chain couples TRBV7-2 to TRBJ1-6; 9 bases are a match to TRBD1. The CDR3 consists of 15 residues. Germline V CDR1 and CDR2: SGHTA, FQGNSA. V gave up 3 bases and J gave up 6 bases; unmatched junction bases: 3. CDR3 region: CASSFTGQGNSPLHF. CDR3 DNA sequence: TGTGCCAGCAGCTTTACGGGACAGGGTAATTCACCCCTCCACTTT.

Here the CDR3 DNA reads TGTGCCAGCAGGCCTCTCGGGACAGGGGCCGAGACCCAGTACTTC. Amino acid sequence: CASRPLGTGAETQYF. This chain connects TRBV7-9 to TRBJ2-5, with 10 bases that match TRBD1. The CDR3 length is 15 residues. Germline trimming cut 6 bases from V and 5 bases from J; bases unmatched to any gene: 9. Looked up from germline, CDR1 is SEHNR and CDR2 is FQNEAQ (reference sequence).

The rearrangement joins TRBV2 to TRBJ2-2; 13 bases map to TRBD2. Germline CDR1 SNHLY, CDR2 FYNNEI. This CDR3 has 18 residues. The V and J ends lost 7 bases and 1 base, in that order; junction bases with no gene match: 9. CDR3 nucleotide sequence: TGTGCCAGCATCCTTGGACTAGCGGGAGTTAAGAACACCGGGGAGCTGTTTTTT. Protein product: CASILGLAGVKNTGELFF.

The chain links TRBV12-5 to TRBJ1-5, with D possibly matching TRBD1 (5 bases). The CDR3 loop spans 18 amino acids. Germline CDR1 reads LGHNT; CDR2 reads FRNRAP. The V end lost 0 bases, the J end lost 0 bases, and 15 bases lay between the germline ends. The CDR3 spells CASGLVVQAFYSNQPQHF. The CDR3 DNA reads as TGTGCTAGTGGTTTGGTAGTACAGGCGTTTTATAGCAATCAGCCCCAGCATTTT.

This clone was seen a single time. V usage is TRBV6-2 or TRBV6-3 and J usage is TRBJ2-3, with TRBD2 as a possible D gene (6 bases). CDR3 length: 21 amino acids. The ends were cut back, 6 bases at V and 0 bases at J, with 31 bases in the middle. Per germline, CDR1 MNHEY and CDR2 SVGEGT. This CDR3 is CASSRQPGISGLRSSTDTQYF. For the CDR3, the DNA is TGTGCCAGCAGCCGCCAACCGGGCATCTCGGGACTCCGTTCTAGCACAGATACGCAGTATTTT.

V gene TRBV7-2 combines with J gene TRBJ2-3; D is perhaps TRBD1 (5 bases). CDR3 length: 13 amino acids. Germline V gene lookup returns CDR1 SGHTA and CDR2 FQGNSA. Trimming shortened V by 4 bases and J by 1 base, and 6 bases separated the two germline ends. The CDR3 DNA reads TGTGCCAGCAGCTCGACAGGCACAGATACGCAGTATTTT. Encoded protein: CASSSTGTDTQYF.

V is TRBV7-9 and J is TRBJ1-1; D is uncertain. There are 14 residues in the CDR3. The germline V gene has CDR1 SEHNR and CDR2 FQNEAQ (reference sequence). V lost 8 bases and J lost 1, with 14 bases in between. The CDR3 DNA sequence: TGTGCCAGCGCAAGCCGGGCGGGGAACACTGAAGCTTTCTTT. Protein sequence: CASASRAGNTEAFF.